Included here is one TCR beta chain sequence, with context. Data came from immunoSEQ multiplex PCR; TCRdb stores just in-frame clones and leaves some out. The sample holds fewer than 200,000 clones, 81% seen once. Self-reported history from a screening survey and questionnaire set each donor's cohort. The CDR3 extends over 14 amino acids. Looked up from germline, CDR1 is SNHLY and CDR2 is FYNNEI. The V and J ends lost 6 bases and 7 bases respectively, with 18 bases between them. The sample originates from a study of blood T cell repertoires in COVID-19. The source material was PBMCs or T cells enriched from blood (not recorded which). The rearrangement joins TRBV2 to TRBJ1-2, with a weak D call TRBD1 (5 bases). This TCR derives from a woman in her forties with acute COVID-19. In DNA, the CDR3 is TGTGCCAGCAGGGGTTTTCAGGGTTTCAGTGGCTACACCTTC. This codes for CASRGFQGFSGYTF.